These 21 T cell receptor beta chains were all obtained from the same sample, sequenced in a study of Tregs in tolerant kidney transplant recipients. Sequenced by immunoSEQ multiplex PCR; TCRdb stores in-frame clones only, minus some. The sample has roughly 14,000 clones, around 90% seen once; the top ten hold roughly 13%. The sequenced sample was CD8+ T cells from blood. These receptor sequences come from a human donor in good health.

The V and J genes are TRBV2 and TRBJ1-1, with D possibly being TRBD1 (5 bases). Trimming shortened V by 6 bases and J by 11 bases, and 16 bases separated the two germline ends. In germline, CDR1 is SNHLY, CDR2 FYNNEI. This CDR3 contains 12 residues. The CDR3 loop is CASRDAGTAAFF. CDR3 nucleotides: TGTGCCAGCAGGGACGCCGGGACCGCGGCTTTCTTT. The variable domain in full, with the rest retrieved from reference TRBV2 and TRBJ1-1, is EPEVTQTPSHQVTQMGQEVILRCVPISNHLYFYWYRQILGQKVEFLVSFYNNEISEKSEIFDDQFSVERPDGSNFTLKIRSTKLEDSAMYFCASRDAGTAAFFGQGTRLTVV.

The chain is built from TRBV4-2 and TRBJ2-3; no clear D gene. Trimming took off 0 bases at V and 4 bases at J, with 5 bases between the two ends. This CDR3 region has 13 residues. The V gene's germline CDR1 is LGHNA and CDR2 YNFKEQ. CDR3: CASSQDPADTQYF. DNA for the CDR3: TGTGCCAGCAGCCAAGATCCGGCAGATACGCAGTATTTT.

V is TRBV10-3 and J is TRBJ2-1; a weak D match, TRBD2 (6 bases). Trimming cost V 0 bases and J 4 bases, with 13 bases left between them. This CDR3 spans 16 amino acids. Germline V gene sequence: CDR1 ENHRY, CDR2 SYGVKD. The chain's CDR3 is CAISESGAGSYNEQFF. CDR3 DNA: TGTGCCATCAGTGAGTCGGGAGCGGGCAGTTACAATGAGCAGTTCTTC.

The genes are TRBV6-5 and TRBJ1-5; no firm D call. Trimming stripped 1 base from V and 11 bases from J, with 12 bases between. This CDR3 spans 13 amino acids. Germline CDR1 reads MNHEY; CDR2 reads SVGAGI. CDR3 bases: TGTGCCAGCAGTTACTACAGAAGAGGGACCCAGCATTTT. Protein product: CASSYYRRGTQHF.

The rearrangement links TRBV5-6 to TRBJ2-1; D perhaps matches TRBD1 (5 bases). CDR3 length: 13 amino acids. In germline, CDR1 is SGHDT, CDR2 YYEEEE. V was pared by 0 bases and J by 9 bases, with 10 bases between. In DNA form, the CDR3 reads TGTGCCAGCAGCTTGGGTTACAGGTCTGAGCAGTTCTTC. Protein: CASSLGYRSEQFF.

The chain uses TRBV7-9 and TRBJ1-2, with D perhaps matching TRBD1 (6 bases). Germline CDR1 SEHNR, CDR2 FQNEAQ (reference sequence). The CDR3 is 18 residues long. Trimming shortened V by 2 bases and J by 0 bases, and 19 bases separated the two germline ends. This chain's CDR3 is CASSLNWEGRGPNYGYTF. The CDR3 DNA is TGTGCCAGCAGCTTAAATTGGGAGGGCAGGGGCCCTAACTATGGCTACACCTTC. Using reference TRBV7-9 and TRBJ1-2 for the parts outside the CDR3, the full variable domain is DTGVSQNPRHKITKRGQNVTFRCDPISEHNRLYWYRQTLGQGPEFLTYFQNEAQLEKSRLLSDRFSAERPKGSFSTLEIQRTEQGDSAMYLCASSLNWEGRGPNYGYTFGSGTRLTVV.

The chain recombines TRBV7-8 with TRBJ1-2; D is possibly TRBD1 (5 bases). V lost 5 bases and J lost 5, with 15 bases in between. CDR1 and CDR2 (germline): SGHVS, FQNEAQ. This CDR3 is built from 14 residues. The CDR3 reads CASSPDRTQYGYTF. For the CDR3, the DNA is TGTGCCAGCAGCCCTGACAGAACTCAGTATGGCTACACCTTC.

V gene TRBV6-5 combines with J gene TRBJ2-3; 12 nucleotides agree with TRBD2. The CDR3 length is 15 residues. Germline trimming cut 6 bases from V and 5 bases from J; bases unmatched to any gene: 6. CDR1 and CDR2 from the germline V gene are MNHEY and SVGAGI. In DNA, the CDR3 is TGTGCCAGCAGGCTAGCGGGGGGGCATGGAGATACGCAGTATTTT. Its protein is CASRLAGGHGDTQYF.

The rearrangement links TRBV6-6 to TRBJ2-2, with D maybe TRBD2 (6 bases). Trimming cost V 8 bases and J 5 bases, with 12 bases left between them. Germline V lookup: CDR1 MNHNY, CDR2 SVGAGI (reference sequence). The CDR3 runs to 13 residues. CDR3 loop: CASRRGITGELFF. Written as DNA, the CDR3 is TGTGCCAGCCGGCGGGGTATTACCGGGGAGCTGTTTTTT.

This rearrangement joins TRBV9 to TRBJ2-1; possible D gene TRBD2, 5 bases. Looked up from germline, CDR1 is SGDLS and CDR2 is YYNGEE. The germline V and J ends were trimmed by 4 bases and 6 bases, with 11 bases remaining between them. CDR3 size: 13 residues. The CDR3 sequence: CASSPPGGNEQFF. The CDR3 nucleotides read TGTGCCAGCAGCCCCCCCGGAGGCAATGAGCAGTTCTTC.

The chain is built from TRBV20-1 and TRBJ2-2; unclear D gene. Deletions cut 6 bases from V and 7 bases from J, with 9 bases between. The germline V gene has CDR1 DFQATT and CDR2 SNEGSKA (reference sequence). CDR3 length: 11 amino acids. The CDR3 reads CSADLDGELFF. CDR3 DNA sequence: TGCAGTGCAGACTTAGACGGGGAGCTGTTTTTT.

The CDR3 region has the DNA TGTGCCAGCAGCCAAGAGCATCAGGTCTGGAGCACAGATACGCAGTATTTT. It translates to CASSQEHQVWSTDTQYF. The chain employs TRBV14 and TRBJ2-3; unclear D gene. V gave up 0 bases and J gave up 0 bases, with 13 bases separating them. Germline lookup yields CDR1 SGHDN and CDR2 FVKESK. The CDR3 is made up of 17 amino acids.

The chain has TRBV2 and TRBJ2-1; 7 bases fit TRBD2. The germline V gene encodes CDR1 SNHLY and CDR2 FYNNEI. This CDR3 contains 13 residues. J was trimmed by 2 bases and V by 8 bases; bases with no gene match: 3. CDR3 residues: CASGRAPYNEQFF. In DNA, the CDR3 is TGTGCCAGCGGGAGGGCCCCCTACAATGAGCAGTTCTTC.

The chain links TRBV30 to TRBJ2-3, with a possible D match to TRBD2 (7 bases). Germline V gene data show CDR1 as GTSNPN and CDR2 as SVGIG (reference sequence). CDR3 length: 14 amino acids. The ends were cut back, 1 base at V and 2 bases at J, with 10 bases in the middle. The CDR3 loop reads CAWSGGGLTDTQYF. As DNA, the CDR3 is TGTGCCTGGAGTGGGGGGGGCCTCACAGATACGCAGTATTTT.

The V gene is TRBV6-1, the J gene TRBJ2-5; the match to TRBD1 covers 7 bases. Germline CDR1 MNHNS, CDR2 SASEGT. The CDR3 spans 15 residues. V shed 6 bases and J 4 bases; nucleotides not matched to a gene: 11. The CDR3 DNA is TGTGCCAGCAGCCGACCCCCAGACAGGGCAGAGACCCAGTACTTC. It yields the protein CASSRPPDRAETQYF.

The CDR3 DNA reads TGTGCCAGCAGTGCATCAGGGAAGGAAAAACTGTTTTTT. Protein: CASSASGKEKLFF. The chain couples TRBV25-1 to TRBJ1-4; D perhaps matches TRBD1 (5 bases). Germline CDR1 reads MGHDK; CDR2 reads SYGVNS. This CDR3 comprises 13 residues. Trimming left V 4 bases short and J 8 bases short, with 11 bases between.

To note about this clone: Compared with germline, one end of the junction differs, possibly owing to a read error. The chain is built from TRBV7-9 and TRBJ2-3; TRBD2 aligns across 8 bases. The CDR3 loop spans 15 amino acids. Germline lookup yields CDR1 SEHNR and CDR2 FQNEAQ (reference sequence). CDR3: CASSPEAGGTYTQYF. CDR3 sequence (DNA): TGTGCCAGCAGCCCTGAGGCGGGAGGCACATATACGCAGTATTTT.

This chain joins TRBV30 and TRBJ1-3; D is ambiguous. V lost 5 bases and J lost 2, with 7 bases in between. Germline loops: CDR1 GTSNPN, CDR2 SVGIG (reference sequence). The CDR3 is 12 residues long. CDR3 region: CAWAYTGNTIYF. CDR3 nucleotides: TGTGCCTGGGCGTACACTGGAAACACCATATATTTT.

As DNA, the CDR3 is TGTGCCAGCAGTTCCTACGACCTTAACACCCTCCCAGATACGCAGTATTTT. Protein product: CASSSYDLNTLPDTQYF. The chain combines TRBV27 with TRBJ2-3; no definite D call. The CDR3 extends over 17 amino acids. The V and J ends lost 4 bases and 4 bases respectively, with 21 bases between them. Germline CDR1 and CDR2: MNHEY and SMNVEV (reference sequence).

The CDR3 protein is CASSQFCQERTYTQYF. The CDR3 bases are TGCGCCAGCAGCCAATTTTGCCAAGAGCGTACGTATACGCAGTATTTT. The rearrangement joins TRBV4-1 to TRBJ2-3; D is uncertain. V shed 2 bases and J shed 7 bases, with 19 bases lying between them. This CDR3 is built from 16 residues. The germline V gene has CDR1 MGHRA and CDR2 YSYEKL.

The chain uses TRBV29-1 and TRBJ2-5, with a possible D match to TRBD1 (6 bases). V dropped 1 base and J dropped 5 bases, with 11 bases sitting between them. CDR1 is SQVTM and CDR2 is ANQGSEA in the germline V gene. This CDR3 spans 13 amino acids. CDR3 nucleotides: TGCAGCGTTGAAGGTGGACAGCTGGAGACCCAGTACTTC. Its protein product is CSVEGGQLETQYF.